Listed below are T cell receptor beta chains from one sample, sequenced in a study. In TCRdb, the 5' RACE reads were re-called with MiXCR into one record per CDR3 protein. Of approximately 60,000 distinct CDR3 sequences listed, about 20% are singletons. The sequenced sample was memory CD4+ T cells sorted from a lymph node. All receptors come from a female donor with breast cancer. Both conserved end residues are trimmed from each CDR3. Clone size is given for some rows only: seen once, a few or many times, or a class if the clone is expanded.

v_call	clone_size	j_call	cdr3_aa
TRBV20-1	many	TRBJ1-1	SASRGPGTEAF
TRBV4-3	once	TRBJ1-6	ASSQTLGSYNSPLH
TRBV20-1	few	TRBJ2-2	SASKEGANTGELF
TRBV20-1	NA	TRBJ2-7	SARGAGPEQY
TRBV5-6	many	TRBJ2-1	ASSSGGFEQF
TRBV6-2/TRBV6-3	NA	TRBJ2-7	ASKDSGYYYEQY
TRBV9	few	TRBJ2-6	ASSPLGPGANVLT
TRBV10-3	few	TRBJ1-5	AISESRGTPLGPQH
TRBV6-1	few	TRBJ1-5	ASRTGLREPQH
TRBV5-6	NA	TRBJ1-1	ASGRFGTEAF
TRBV24-1	few	TRBJ2-7	ATSDPSAGPDSEQY
TRBV20-1	few	TRBJ2-4	SAKRSGIQY
TRBV11-3	NA	TRBJ1-6	ASTKQGSNSPLH
TRBV29-1	few	TRBJ2-7	SVVIISGVYEQY
TRBV6-5	NA	TRBJ1-6	ASSQPRSSYNSPLH
TRBV7-3	many	TRBJ2-1	ASSFYNSEQF
TRBV20-1	many	TRBJ1-2	SARGTQLRGYT
TRBV2	NA	TRBJ2-3	ASSAKDTQY